This T cell receptor (beta chain) was recovered during a study of T cell responses to AZD1222 COVID-19 vaccine. Study overall: Doses given second, at about 4 or about 12 weeks, were pooled.

As regards this clone: What it binds is not known.

The V gene's germline CDR1 is MNHEY and CDR2 SVGEGT. Unmatched junction bases numbered 16, after V lost 2 bases and J lost 3 bases. The CDR3 runs 19 residues. Clones were read by immunoSEQ multiplex PCR, and TCRdb kept only the in-frame ones, dropping some. The table records some 170,000 clones, roughly 91% of them present only once. Study-wide points: Just 5 to 7 AZD1222 recipients were seropositive at baseline.

Specimen: peripheral blood, collected on day 0 of AZD1222 vaccination. The chain uses TRBV6-2 or TRBV6-3 and TRBJ2-1, with 7 bases identical to TRBD2. This clonotype originated in an adult in good health. In DNA form, the CDR3 reads TGTGCCAGCAGTTACCCTACCCGAGGGTCTAGCGGAGTCTACAATGAGCAGTTCTTC. It translates to CASSYPTRGSSGVYNEQFF.